The 21 T cell receptor beta chains below come from one sample, sequenced in a study of T cells after somatic rescue of genetic block. Clones were sequenced by immunoSEQ multiplex PCR, and TCRdb holds only the in-frame ones, with some missing. The sample lists some 90,000 clones; about nine tenths were seen once. The sequenced sample consisted of peripheral blood mononuclear cells (PBMCs). Receptors were obtained from a young woman.

The chain recombines TRBV4-1 with TRBJ1-2, with D perhaps matching TRBD1 (6 bases). Germline values: CDR1 MGHRA, CDR2 YSYEKL. CDR3 size: 15 residues. V dropped 0 bases and J dropped 3 bases, with 11 bases sitting between them. The CDR3 nucleotides read TGCGCCAGCAGCCAAGATAGGACAGAAGACTATGGCTACACCTTC. It translates to CASSQDRTEDYGYTF.

Only one count was recorded for this clone. This chain links TRBV7-8 with TRBJ1-1; perhaps TRBD1 as D (6 bases). The V gene's germline CDR1 is SGHVS and CDR2 FQNEAQ. The V end was cut by 4 bases, the J end by 10 bases, with 16 bases between. This CDR3 has 13 residues. The CDR3 reads CASSSGPARGAFF. CDR3 coding DNA: TGTGCCAGCAGCTCCGGCCCGGCCAGGGGAGCTTTCTTT.

V usage is TRBV19 and J usage is TRBJ2-7, with no clear D. The CDR3 contains 11 residues. The germline CDR1 and CDR2 sequences are LNHDA and SQIVND (reference sequence). Deletions cut 0 bases from V and 7 bases from J, with 4 bases between. CDR3 in DNA: TGTGCCAGTAGTATAGAAGGGGAGCAGTACTTC. Its translation is CASSIEGEQYF.

The chain employs TRBV2 and TRBJ2-3; TRBD2 agrees at 8 bases. Trimming cost V 2 bases and J 0 bases; bases outside gene matches: 7. The V gene's germline CDR1 is SNHLY and CDR2 FYNNEI. This CDR3 is 17 amino acids long. CDR3 DNA sequence: TGTGCCAGCAGTGAAACATTAGCGGGACCTAGCACAGATACGCAGTATTTT. The encoded protein is CASSETLAGPSTDTQYF.

This clone was observed once. The rearrangement uses TRBV20-1 and TRBJ2-1; D unresolved. Germline CDR1 reads DFQATT; CDR2 reads SNEGSKA (reference sequence). V was shortened by 5 bases and J by 7 bases, with 9 bases between the two germline ends. This CDR3 comprises 11 residues. CDR3 nucleotides: TGCAGTGCTCGATTCGTGAATGAGCAGTTCTTC. Its translation: CSARFVNEQFF.

The genes are TRBV30 and TRBJ2-7, with 7 bases lining up with TRBD1. Trimming removed 5 bases from V and 1 base from J; junction bases left unmatched: 11. The CDR3 has 15 residues. In germline, CDR1 is GTSNPN, CDR2 SVGIG (reference sequence). Here the CDR3 reads CAWVRGAGGSYEQYF. The CDR3 DNA reads TGTGCCTGGGTGCGTGGGGCAGGGGGTTCCTACGAGCAGTACTTC.

This sequence joins TRBV11-3 and TRBJ1-1; no definite D call. CDR3 length equals 14 residues. Deletions cut 3 bases from V and 3 bases from J, with 11 bases between. CDR1 SGHNT and CDR2 YENEEA come from the germline V gene. The DNA of the CDR3 is TGTGCCAGCAGCTTCCCAAATAGGTACACTGAAGCTTTCTTT. It translates to CASSFPNRYTEAFF.

This clone was seen ten or more times. The chain is built from TRBV2 and TRBJ1-1; 7 bases are shared with TRBD1. Germline lookup yields CDR1 SNHLY and CDR2 FYNNEI. Trimming at V came to 8 bases and at J to 0 bases, leaving 6 bases not matched to a gene. The CDR3 is 14 residues long. The CDR3 here is CASDPTGLNTEAFF. The CDR3 nucleotides read TGTGCCAGCGATCCGACAGGGCTGAACACTGAAGCTTTCTTT.

This clone was counted a single time. The chain couples TRBV4-1 to TRBJ1-1, with D perhaps TRBD1 (5 bases). The V end was cut by 0 bases, the J end by 1 base, with 15 bases between. Germline V lookup: CDR1 MGHRA, CDR2 YSYEKL. The CDR3 totals 17 residues. The CDR3 sequence: CASSQDPTAGGNTEAFF. CDR3 sequence (DNA): TGCGCCAGCAGCCAAGATCCGACAGCCGGGGGGAACACTGAAGCTTTCTTT.

V usage is TRBV2 and J usage is TRBJ2-5; TRBD2 agrees at 14 bases. Trimming cost V 9 bases and J 1 base; bases outside gene matches: 7. The CDR3 covers 16 residues. Per germline, CDR1 SNHLY and CDR2 FYNNEI. The CDR3 DNA follows: TGTGCCAGGGGACTAGCGGGAGAGGGGGTCCAAGAGACCCAGTACTTC. It translates to CARGLAGEGVQETQYF.

This chain joins TRBV5-8 and TRBJ2-7; D gene ambiguous. V lost 4 bases to trimming and J lost 2 bases, with 10 bases between them. The CDR3 consists of 13 residues. In germline, CDR1 is SGHTS, CDR2 YDEGEE. The CDR3 DNA reads as TGTGCCAGCAGCGCGGACGGAGCCTACGAGCAGTACTTC. This codes for CASSADGAYEQYF.

The V call is TRBV29-1, the J call TRBJ2-1, with 7 bases that match TRBD2. Germline-derived CDR1 and CDR2 are SQVTM and ANQGSEA. CDR3 length equals 14 residues. The J segment lost 0 bases and the V segment lost 8 bases, leaving 7 bases of the junction unmatched. The CDR3 DNA sequence: TGCAGCCCCAGACTAGCCCGCTCCTACAATGAGCAGTTCTTC. Translated: CSPRLARSYNEQFF.

V and J are TRBV7-9 and TRBJ2-1; weak D call: TRBD2 (5 bases). This CDR3 contains 18 residues. V lost 2 bases and J 1 base, leaving 18 bases between the germline ends. Germline lookup yields CDR1 SEHNR and CDR2 FQNEAQ (reference sequence). CDR3 DNA: TGTGCCAGCAGCTTAATCATCGGACTGCTAGAATCCTACAATGAGCAGTTCTTC. This encodes CASSLIIGLLESYNEQFF.

This clone was observed a few times. The chain employs TRBV9 and TRBJ1-4; D not certain. CDR1 is SGDLS and CDR2 is YYNGEE in the germline V gene. V was trimmed by 1 base and J by 8 bases, leaving 12 bases between them. This CDR3 spans 14 amino acids. CDR3 sequence: CASSVLPDGEKLFF. The CDR3 DNA is TGTGCCAGCAGCGTACTCCCGGACGGGGAAAAACTGTTTTTT.

The V gene is TRBV2, the J gene TRBJ2-1, with 12 bases identical to TRBD2. V dropped 1 base and J dropped 12; count of bases not matched to a gene: 7. The germline gives CDR1 SNHLY, CDR2 FYNNEI. CDR3 length equals 15 residues. The CDR3: CASSEGLAGDLPQFF. The DNA of the CDR3 is TGTGCCAGCAGTGAAGGACTAGCGGGAGACCTTCCGCAGTTCTTC.

The count of this clone is one. This chain uses TRBV7-9 with TRBJ1-1; tentatively, D is TRBD1 (5 bases). Per germline, CDR1 SEHNR and CDR2 FQNEAQ (reference sequence). This CDR3 region has 14 residues. V dropped 2 bases and J dropped 4 bases, with 11 bases sitting between them. CDR3 residues: CASSLMGTGTEAFF. For the CDR3, the DNA is TGTGCCAGCAGCTTAATGGGGACGGGCACTGAAGCTTTCTTT. Full variable domain (rest looked up from reference TRBV7-9 and TRBJ1-1): DTGVSQNPRHKITKRGQNVTFRCDPISEHNRLYWYRQTLGQGPEFLTYFQNEAQLEKSRLLSDRFSAERPKGSFSTLEIQRTEQGDSAMYLCASSLMGTGTEAFFGQGTRLTVV.

CDR3: CSVYFTSGRGYNEQFF. The CDR3 DNA sequence: TGCAGCGTTTACTTTACTAGCGGGAGGGGCTACAATGAGCAGTTCTTC. The chain employs TRBV29-1 and TRBJ2-1; 13 bases align to TRBD2. CDR3 length equals 16 residues. The germline CDR1 and CDR2 sequences are SQVTM and ANQGSEA. The J segment lost 3 bases and the V segment lost 5 bases, leaving 7 bases of the junction unmatched.

V usage is TRBV27 and J usage is TRBJ2-7; D possibly corresponds to TRBD2 (6 bases). CDR3 length: 13 residues. V was trimmed by 3 bases and J by 6 bases, leaving 12 bases between them. The germline CDR1 and CDR2 sequences are MNHEY and SMNVEV (reference sequence). CDR3 DNA sequence: TGTGCCAGCAGTTTGAGGGGAGGAGGCGAGCAGTACTTC. Translation: CASSLRGGGEQYF.

This clone is a singleton in its sample. V and J are TRBV19 and TRBJ2-5; TRBD2 matches at 11 bases. The CDR3 extends over 14 amino acids. Unmatched junction bases numbered 3, after V lost 6 bases and J lost 3 bases. Germline V gene sequence: CDR1 LNHDA, CDR2 SQIVND (reference sequence). CDR3 region: CASSQLAGEETQYF. The DNA for the CDR3 is TGTGCCAGTAGCCAACTAGCGGGAGAAGAGACCCAGTACTTC.

The V and J genes are TRBV6-6 and TRBJ2-3; possibly TRBD1 for D (5 bases). The germline V gene has CDR1 MNHNY and CDR2 SVGAGI (reference sequence). V dropped 7 bases and J dropped 0 bases, with 14 bases sitting between them. The CDR3 length is 15 residues. CDR3 region: CASNSLAGSTDTQYF. The CDR3, as DNA: TGTGCCAGCAACTCCCTGGCAGGGAGCACAGATACGCAGTATTTT.

The chain uses TRBV7-9 and TRBJ1-5, with unresolved D. Trimming left V 5 bases short and J 2 bases short, with 10 bases between. Germline CDR1 is SEHNR and CDR2 is FQNEAQ (reference sequence). This CDR3 region has 14 residues. The DNA for the CDR3 is TGTGCCAGCAGCCTAGGAGGTGGCAATCAGCCCCAGCATTTT. Encoded protein: CASSLGGGNQPQHF.